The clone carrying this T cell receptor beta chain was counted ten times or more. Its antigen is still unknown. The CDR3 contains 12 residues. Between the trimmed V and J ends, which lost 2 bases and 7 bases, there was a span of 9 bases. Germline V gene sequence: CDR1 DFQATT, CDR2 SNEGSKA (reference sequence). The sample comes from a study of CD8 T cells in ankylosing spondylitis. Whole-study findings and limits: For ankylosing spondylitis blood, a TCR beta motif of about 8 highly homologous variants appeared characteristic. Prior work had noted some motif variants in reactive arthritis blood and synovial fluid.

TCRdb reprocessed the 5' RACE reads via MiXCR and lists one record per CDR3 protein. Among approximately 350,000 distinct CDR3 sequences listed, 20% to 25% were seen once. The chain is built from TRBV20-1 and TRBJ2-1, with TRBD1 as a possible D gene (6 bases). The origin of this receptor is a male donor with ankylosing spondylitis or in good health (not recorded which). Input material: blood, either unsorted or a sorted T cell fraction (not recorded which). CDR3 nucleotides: TGCAGTGCTAGATACAGGGAGAATGAGCAGTTCTTC. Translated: CSARYRENEQFF.